This T cell receptor (beta chain) was documented in a study of T cell responses to AZD1222 COVID-19 vaccine. Notes on this clone: What it binds is not known.

Clones were read by immunoSEQ multiplex PCR, and TCRdb kept only the in-frame ones, dropping some. The repertoire holds some 150,000 clones, with roughly 90% as singletons. Study-level findings and limits: Reportedly, nearly half of unique spike TCRs recognized epitopes outside B.1.351/B.1.1.7 mutations. There were mostly white British donors and more females than males, and clonal diversity was possibly underestimated. The study found Spike-specific TCR breadth and depth rose after two AZD1222 doses.

After removal of 2 bases from V and 0 bases from J, the junction contained 2 bases not matched to a gene. The CDR3 is 14 residues long. CDR1 is SGHRS and CDR2 is YFSETQ in the germline V gene. The receptor was derived from an adult who received the AZD1222 COVID-19 vaccine. Source: peripheral blood, taken 28 days after the second AZD1222 dose. This sequence joins TRBV5-1 and TRBJ2-7; 7 nucleotides align to TRBD2. The CDR3 DNA follows: TGCGCCAGCAGCTTAACTAGCGACTCCTACGAGCAGTACTTC. Its protein product is CASSLTSDSYEQYF.